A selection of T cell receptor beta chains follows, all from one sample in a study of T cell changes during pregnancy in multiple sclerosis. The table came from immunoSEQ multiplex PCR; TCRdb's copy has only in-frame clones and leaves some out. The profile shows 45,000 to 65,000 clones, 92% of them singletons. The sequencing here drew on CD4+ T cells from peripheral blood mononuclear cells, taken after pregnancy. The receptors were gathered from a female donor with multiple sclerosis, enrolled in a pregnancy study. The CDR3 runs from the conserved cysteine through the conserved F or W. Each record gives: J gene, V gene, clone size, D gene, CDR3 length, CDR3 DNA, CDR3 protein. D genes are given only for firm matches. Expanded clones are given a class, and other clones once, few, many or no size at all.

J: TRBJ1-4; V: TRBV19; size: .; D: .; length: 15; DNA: TGTGCCAGTAGTCCCCGGTCCCCCGGGAGTGAAAAACTGTTTTTT; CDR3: CASSPRSPGSEKLFF
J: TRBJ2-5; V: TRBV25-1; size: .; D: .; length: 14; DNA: TGTGCCAGCAGTGTAACGGCCCTAGGTGGGACCCAGTACTTC; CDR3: CASSVTALGGTQYF
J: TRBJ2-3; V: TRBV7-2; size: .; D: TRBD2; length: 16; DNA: TGTGCCAGCAGCTTATTGGGACTAGCGAAGAGGGATACGCAGTATTTT; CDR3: CASSLLGLAKRDTQYF
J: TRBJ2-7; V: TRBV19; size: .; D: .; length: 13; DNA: TGTGCCAGTAGTCGGGACTCCAAATACGAGCAGTACTTC; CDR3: CASSRDSKYEQYF
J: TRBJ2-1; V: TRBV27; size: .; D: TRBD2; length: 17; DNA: TGTGCCAGCAGTTACCGGAAGACTAGCGGGCACTACAATGAGCAGTTCTTC; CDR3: CASSYRKTSGHYNEQFF
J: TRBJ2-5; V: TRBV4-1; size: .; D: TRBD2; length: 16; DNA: TGCGCCAGCAGCCAAGGACTAGCGGGAGGTGAGAAGACCCAGTACTTC; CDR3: CASSQGLAGGEKTQYF
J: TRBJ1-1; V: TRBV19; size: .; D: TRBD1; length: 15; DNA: TGTGCCAGTAGTACCCGGCGACAGGGAACGACTGAAGCTTTCTTT; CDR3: CASSTRRQGTTEAFF
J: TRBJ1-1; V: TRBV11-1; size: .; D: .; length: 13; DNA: TGTGCCAGCAGCCGCGGACAGCGCACTGAAGCTTTCTTT; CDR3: CASSRGQRTEAFF
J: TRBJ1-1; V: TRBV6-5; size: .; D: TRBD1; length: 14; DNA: TGTGCCAGCAGCCCACGACAGGGGGACACTGAAGCTTTCTTT; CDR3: CASSPRQGDTEAFF
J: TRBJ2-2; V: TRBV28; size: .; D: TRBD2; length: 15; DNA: TGTGCCAGCAGTTTGTGGCGGGAGGGTCACGGGGAGCTGTTTTTT; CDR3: CASSLWREGHGELFF
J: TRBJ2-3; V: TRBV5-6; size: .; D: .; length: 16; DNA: TGTGCCAGCAGCCTGGAATCGGGGAGACGCACAGATACGCAGTATTTT; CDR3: CASSLESGRRTDTQYF
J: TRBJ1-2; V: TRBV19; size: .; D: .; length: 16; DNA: TGTGCCAGTAGTTTGGCGGGGAGTCAGGTACTGGGCGGCTACACCTTC; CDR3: CASSLAGSQVLGGYTF
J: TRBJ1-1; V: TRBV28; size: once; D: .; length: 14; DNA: TGTGCCAGCAGTTTTGCAGGGGACAAAACTGAAGCTTTCTTT; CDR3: CASSFAGDKTEAFF
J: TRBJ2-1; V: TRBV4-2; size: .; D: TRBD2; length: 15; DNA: TGTGCCAGCAGCCGGGGGGGAAGCTCCTACAATGAGCAGTTCTTC; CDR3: CASSRGGSSYNEQFF
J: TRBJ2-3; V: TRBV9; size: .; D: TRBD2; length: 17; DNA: TGTGCCAGCAGCGTAGGCGCTTTAGCGGGAGGACGGGATACGCAGTATTTT; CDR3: CASSVGALAGGRDTQYF
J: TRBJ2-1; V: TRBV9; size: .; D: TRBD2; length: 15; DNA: TGTGCCAGCAGCCCCAGACTAGCGGGGGGAAATGAGCAGTTCTTC; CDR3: CASSPRLAGGNEQFF
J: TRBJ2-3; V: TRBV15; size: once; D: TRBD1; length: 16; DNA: TGTGCCACCAGCAGATTCGAAGCGGGGACAGGGGGTACGCAGTATTTT; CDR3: CATSRFEAGTGGTQYF
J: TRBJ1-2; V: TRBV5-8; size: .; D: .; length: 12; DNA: TGTGCCAGCAGCGAGGGCCTCCGCGGCTACACCTTC; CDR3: CASSEGLRGYTF
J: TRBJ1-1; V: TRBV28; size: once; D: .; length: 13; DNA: TGTGCCAGCAGTTTATTGGGGGGAACTGAAGCTTTCTTT; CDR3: CASSLLGGTEAFF
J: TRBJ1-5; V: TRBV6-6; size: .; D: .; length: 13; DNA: TGTGCCAGCAGCGCAGGGCGGGAGCAGCCCCAGCATTTT; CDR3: CASSAGREQPQHF
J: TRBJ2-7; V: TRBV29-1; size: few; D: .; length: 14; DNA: TGCAGCGTTGTAGGGCCCGGGGTATCCTACGAGCAGTACTTC; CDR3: CSVVGPGVSYEQYF
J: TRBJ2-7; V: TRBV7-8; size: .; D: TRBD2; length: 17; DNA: TGTGCCAGCAGCGGAAACGGACTAGCGGGAGTATCCTACGAGCAGTACTTC; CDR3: CASSGNGLAGVSYEQYF
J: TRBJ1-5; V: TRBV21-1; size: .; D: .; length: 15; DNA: TGTGCCAGCAGCAAAGAGAGGGGGCCTAATCAGCCCCAGCATTTT; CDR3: CASSKERGPNQPQHF
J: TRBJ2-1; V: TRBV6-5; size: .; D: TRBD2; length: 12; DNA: TGTGCCAGCAGTAACCGACTAGCCCGTAGGTTCTTC; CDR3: CASSNRLARRFF
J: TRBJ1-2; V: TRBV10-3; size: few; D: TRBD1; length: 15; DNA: TGTGCCATCACCACGGACAGGGGGCTAGGCTATGGCTACACCTTC; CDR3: CAITTDRGLGYGYTF
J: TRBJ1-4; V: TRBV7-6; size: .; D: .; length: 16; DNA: TGTGCCAGCAGCTCTAGCGCCCGGGTCGAGAATGAAAAACTGTTTTTT; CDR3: CASSSSARVENEKLFF
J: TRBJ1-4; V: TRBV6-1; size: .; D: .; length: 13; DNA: TGTGCCAGCAGCCGGGACATCTGGGAAAAACTGTTTTTT; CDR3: CASSRDIWEKLFF
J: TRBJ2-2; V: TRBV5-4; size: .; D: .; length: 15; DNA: TGTGCCAGCAGCTTGGCGGGCAGGGCGTATGGGGAGCTGTTTTTT; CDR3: CASSLAGRAYGELFF
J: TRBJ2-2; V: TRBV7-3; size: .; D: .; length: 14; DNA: TGTGCCAGCAGCTTAGACACCAACACCGGGGAGCTGTTTTTT; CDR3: CASSLDTNTGELFF
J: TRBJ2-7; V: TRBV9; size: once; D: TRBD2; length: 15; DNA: TGTGCCAGCAGCCCCGGGACTAGCTGGGAAAGAGAGCAGTACTTC; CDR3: CASSPGTSWEREQYF
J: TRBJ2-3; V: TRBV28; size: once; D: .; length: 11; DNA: TGTGCCAGCAGAGGGGCAGATACGCAGTATTTT; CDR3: CASRGADTQYF
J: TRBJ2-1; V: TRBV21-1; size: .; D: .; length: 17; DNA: TGTGCCAGCAGTATCAAAAGGACAGGGGCAAACTACAATGAGCAGTTCTTC; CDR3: CASSIKRTGANYNEQFF
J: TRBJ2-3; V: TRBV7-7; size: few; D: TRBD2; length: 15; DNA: TGTGCTAGCAGCCTGGGACTAGCGGGCTTGGATACGCAGTATTTT; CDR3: CASSLGLAGLDTQYF
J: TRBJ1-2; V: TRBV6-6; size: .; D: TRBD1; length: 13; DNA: TGTGCCAGCACATTAGGGACAGCTCATGGCTACACCTTC; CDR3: CASTLGTAHGYTF
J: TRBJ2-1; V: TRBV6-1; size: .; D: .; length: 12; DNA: TGTGCCAGCAGTGAACGTCACAATGAGCAGTTCTTC; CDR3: CASSERHNEQFF
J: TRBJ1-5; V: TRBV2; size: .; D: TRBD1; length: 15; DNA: TGTGCCAGCAGTGAAGGAGGGACAGGGTATCAGCCCCAGCATTTT; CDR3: CASSEGGTGYQPQHF
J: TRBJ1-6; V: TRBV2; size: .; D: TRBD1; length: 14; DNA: TGTGCCAGCAGCTCGGGACAGGGGGCCTCACCCCTCCACTTT; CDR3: CASSSGQGASPLHF
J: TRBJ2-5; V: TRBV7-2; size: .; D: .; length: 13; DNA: TGTGCCAGCAGCTTGGGCAGACAAGAGACCCAGTACTTC; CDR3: CASSLGRQETQYF
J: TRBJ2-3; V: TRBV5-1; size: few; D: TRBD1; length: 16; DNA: TGCGCCAGCAGCTCAAGGGACAGGGGGGTCACAGATACGCAGTATTTT; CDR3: CASSSRDRGVTDTQYF
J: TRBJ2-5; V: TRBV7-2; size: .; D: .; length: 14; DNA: TGTGCCAGCAGCTTCAGGGATTCCAAAGAGACCCAGTACTTC; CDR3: CASSFRDSKETQYF
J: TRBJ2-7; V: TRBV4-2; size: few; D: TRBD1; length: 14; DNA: TGTGCCAGCAGCGCGGGACAGGGGTCCTACGAGCAGTACTTC; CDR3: CASSAGQGSYEQYF
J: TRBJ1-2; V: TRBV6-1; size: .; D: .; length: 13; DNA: TGTGCCAGCGTGAAAGGGAGGGACTATGGCTACACCTTC; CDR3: CASVKGRDYGYTF
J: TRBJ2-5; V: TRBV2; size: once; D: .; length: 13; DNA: TGTGCCAGCAACAGGGAACCTCAAGAGACCCAGTACTTC; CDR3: CASNREPQETQYF
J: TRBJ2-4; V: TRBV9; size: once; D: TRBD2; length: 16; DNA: TGTGCCAGCAGCGTAGGCGGGACTAGCGGGATATACATTCAGTACTTC; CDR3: CASSVGGTSGIYIQYF
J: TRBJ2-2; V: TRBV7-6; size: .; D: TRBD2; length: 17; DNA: TGTGCCAGCAGCCGCGATATAGCGGGGCTGAACACCGGGGAGCTGTTTTTT; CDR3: CASSRDIAGLNTGELFF